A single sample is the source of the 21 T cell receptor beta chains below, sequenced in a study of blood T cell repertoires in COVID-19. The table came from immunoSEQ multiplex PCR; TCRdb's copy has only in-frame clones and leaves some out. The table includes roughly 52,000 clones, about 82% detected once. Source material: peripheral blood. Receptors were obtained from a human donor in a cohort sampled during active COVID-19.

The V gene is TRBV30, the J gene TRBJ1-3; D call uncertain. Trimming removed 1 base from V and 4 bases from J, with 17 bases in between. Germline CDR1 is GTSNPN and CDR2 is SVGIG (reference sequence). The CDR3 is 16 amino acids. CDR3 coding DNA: TGTGCCTGGAGTGCCCGGCGGTCGGCAAACGGAAACACCATATATTTT. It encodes CAWSARRSANGNTIYF.

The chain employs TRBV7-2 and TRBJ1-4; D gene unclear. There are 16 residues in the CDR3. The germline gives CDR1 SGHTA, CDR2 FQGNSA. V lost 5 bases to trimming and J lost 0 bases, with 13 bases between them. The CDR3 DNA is TGTGCCAGCAGCGTGACCCTTCTAGCAACTAATGAAAAACTGTTTTTT. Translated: CASSVTLLATNEKLFF.

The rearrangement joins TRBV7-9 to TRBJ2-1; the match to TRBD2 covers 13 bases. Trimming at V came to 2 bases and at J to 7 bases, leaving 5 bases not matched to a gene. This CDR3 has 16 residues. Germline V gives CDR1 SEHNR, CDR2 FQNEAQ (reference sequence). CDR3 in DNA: TGTGCCAGCAGCTTACCACTAGCGGGAGGGTCAAATGAGCAGTTCTTC. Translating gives CASSLPLAGGSNEQFF.

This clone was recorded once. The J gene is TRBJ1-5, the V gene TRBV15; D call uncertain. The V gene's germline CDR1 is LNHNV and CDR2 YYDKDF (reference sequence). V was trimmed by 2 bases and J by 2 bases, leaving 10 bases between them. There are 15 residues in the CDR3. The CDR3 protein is CATSRYTGGNQPQHF. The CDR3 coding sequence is TGTGCCACCAGCAGATACACCGGGGGCAATCAGCCCCAGCATTTT.

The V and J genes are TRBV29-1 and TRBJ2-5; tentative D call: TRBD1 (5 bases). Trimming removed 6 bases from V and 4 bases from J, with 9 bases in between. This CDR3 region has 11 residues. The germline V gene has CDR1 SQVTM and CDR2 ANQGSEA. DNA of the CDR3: TGCAGCGTAGGGGCTCGAGAGACCCAGTACTTC. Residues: CSVGARETQYF.

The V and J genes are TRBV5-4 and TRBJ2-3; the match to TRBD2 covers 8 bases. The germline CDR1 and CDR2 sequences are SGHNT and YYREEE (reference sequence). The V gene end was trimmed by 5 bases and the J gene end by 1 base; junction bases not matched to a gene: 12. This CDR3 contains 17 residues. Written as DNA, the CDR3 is TGTGCCAGCAGTCGCGGGGGGATTAGCGGCCGCACAGATACGCAGTATTTT. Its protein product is CASSRGGISGRTDTQYF.

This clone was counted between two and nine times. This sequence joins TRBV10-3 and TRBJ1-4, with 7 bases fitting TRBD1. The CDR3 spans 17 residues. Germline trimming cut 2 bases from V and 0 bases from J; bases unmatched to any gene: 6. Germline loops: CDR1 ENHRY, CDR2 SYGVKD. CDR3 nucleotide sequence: TGTGCCATCAGTGAGCTGGGACAGTTTACAACTAATGAAAAACTGTTTTTT. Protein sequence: CAISELGQFTTNEKLFF.

CDR3 in DNA: TGTGCCAGCAGCTTACATAGCGGGAGGGCCGCCGGGGAGCTGTTTTTT. Its translation: CASSLHSGRAAGELFF. The genes are TRBV7-2 and TRBJ2-2, with TRBD2 matching 11 bases. The V gene's germline CDR1 is SGHTA and CDR2 FQGNSA. The CDR3 runs to 16 residues. The junction had 5 bases not matched to a gene; V was cut back by 2 bases and J by 6 bases. Filled out from reference TRBV7-2 and TRBJ2-2, the complete variable domain reads GAGVSQSPSNKVTEKGKDVELRCDPISGHTALYWYRQSLGQGLEFLIYFQGNSAPDKSGLPSDRFSAERTGGSVSTLTIQRTQQEDSAVYLCASSLHSGRAAGELFFGEGSRLTVL.

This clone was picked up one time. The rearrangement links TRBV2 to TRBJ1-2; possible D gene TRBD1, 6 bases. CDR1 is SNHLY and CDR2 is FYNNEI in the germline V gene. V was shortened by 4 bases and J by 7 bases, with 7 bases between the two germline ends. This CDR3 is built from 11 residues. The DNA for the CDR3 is TGTGCCAGCAGTGTGGACAGTGGCTACACCTTC. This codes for CASSVDSGYTF. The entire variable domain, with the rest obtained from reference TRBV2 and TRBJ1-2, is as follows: EPEVTQTPSHQVTQMGQEVILRCVPISNHLYFYWYRQILGQKVEFLVSFYNNEISEKSEIFDDQFSVERPDGSNFTLKIRSTKLEDSAMYFCASSVDSGYTFGSGTRLTVV.

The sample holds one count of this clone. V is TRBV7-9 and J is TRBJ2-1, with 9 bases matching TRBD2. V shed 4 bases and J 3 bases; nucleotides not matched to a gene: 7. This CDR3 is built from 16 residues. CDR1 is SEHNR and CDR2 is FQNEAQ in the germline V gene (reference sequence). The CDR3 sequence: CASSSLSGGHYNEQFF. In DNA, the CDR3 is TGTGCCAGCAGCTCTCTTAGCGGGGGTCACTACAATGAGCAGTTCTTC.

As DNA, the CDR3 is TGTGCCAGCAGCGCAACAGGGGGATGGGATCAGCCCCAGCATTTT. Residues: CASSATGGWDQPQHF. The chain uses TRBV5-8 and TRBJ1-5; 8 bases line up with TRBD1. Germline assignment: CDR1 SGHTS and CDR2 YDEGEE. After removal of 4 bases from V and 5 bases from J, the junction contained 8 bases not matched to a gene. The CDR3 extends over 15 amino acids.

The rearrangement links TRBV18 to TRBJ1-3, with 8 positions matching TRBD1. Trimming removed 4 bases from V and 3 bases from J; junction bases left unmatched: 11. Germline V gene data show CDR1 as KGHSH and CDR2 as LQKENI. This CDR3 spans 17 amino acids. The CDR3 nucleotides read TGTGCCAGCTCACAGGGACAGGAGATTTCCTATGGAAACACCATATATTTT. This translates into CASSQGQEISYGNTIYF.

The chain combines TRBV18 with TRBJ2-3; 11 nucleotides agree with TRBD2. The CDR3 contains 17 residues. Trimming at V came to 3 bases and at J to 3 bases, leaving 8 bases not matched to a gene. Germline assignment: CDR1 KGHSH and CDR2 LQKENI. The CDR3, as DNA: TGTGCCAGCTCACCCAGGACTCTAGCGGGAGGAACAGATACGCAGTATTTT. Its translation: CASSPRTLAGGTDTQYF.

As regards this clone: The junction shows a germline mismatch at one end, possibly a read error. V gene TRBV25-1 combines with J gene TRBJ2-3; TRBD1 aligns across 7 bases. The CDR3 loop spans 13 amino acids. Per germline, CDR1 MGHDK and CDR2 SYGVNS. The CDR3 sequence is CASSSPGTETQYF. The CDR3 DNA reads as TGTGCCAGCAGTTCCCCCGGGACAGAGACGCAGTATTTT.

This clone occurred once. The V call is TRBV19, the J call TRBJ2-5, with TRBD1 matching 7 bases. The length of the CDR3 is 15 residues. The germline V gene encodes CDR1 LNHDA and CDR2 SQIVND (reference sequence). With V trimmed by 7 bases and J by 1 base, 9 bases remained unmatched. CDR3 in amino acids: CASTLTGTAQETQYF. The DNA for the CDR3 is TGTGCCAGTACCCTGACCGGGACAGCCCAAGAGACCCAGTACTTC.

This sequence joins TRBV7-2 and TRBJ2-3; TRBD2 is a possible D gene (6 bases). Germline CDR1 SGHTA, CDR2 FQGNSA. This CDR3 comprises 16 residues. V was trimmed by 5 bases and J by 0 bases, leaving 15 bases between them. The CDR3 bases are TGTGCCAGCAGCCCCCCAGGCCGGGGGAGCACAGATACGCAGTATTTT. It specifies CASSPPGRGSTDTQYF.

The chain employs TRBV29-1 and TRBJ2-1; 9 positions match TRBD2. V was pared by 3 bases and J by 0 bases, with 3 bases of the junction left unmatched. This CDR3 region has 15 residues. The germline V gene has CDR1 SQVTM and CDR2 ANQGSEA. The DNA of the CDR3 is TGCAGCGTTGAGGGGCGGGAGGGCTCCTACAATGAGCAGTTCTTC. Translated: CSVEGREGSYNEQFF.

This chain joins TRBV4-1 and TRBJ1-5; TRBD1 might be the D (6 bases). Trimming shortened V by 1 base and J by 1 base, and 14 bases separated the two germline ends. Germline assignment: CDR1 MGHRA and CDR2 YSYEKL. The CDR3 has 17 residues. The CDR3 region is CASSQVQGITSNQPQHF. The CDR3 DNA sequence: TGCGCCAGCAGCCAAGTACAGGGCATAACGAGCAATCAGCCCCAGCATTTT.

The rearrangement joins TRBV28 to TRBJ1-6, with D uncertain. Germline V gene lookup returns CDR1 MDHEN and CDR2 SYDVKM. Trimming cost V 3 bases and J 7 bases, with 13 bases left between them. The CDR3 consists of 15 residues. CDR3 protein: CASSFVVARNSPLHF. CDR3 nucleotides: TGTGCCAGCAGTTTTGTTGTGGCTAGAAATTCACCCCTCCACTTT.

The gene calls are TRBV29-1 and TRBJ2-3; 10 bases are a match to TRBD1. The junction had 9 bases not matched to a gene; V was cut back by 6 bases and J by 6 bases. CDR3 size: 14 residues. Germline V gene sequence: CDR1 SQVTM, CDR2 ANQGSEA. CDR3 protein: CSVDDRGLGDTQYF. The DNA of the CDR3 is TGCAGCGTAGACGACAGGGGGCTGGGGGATACGCAGTATTTT.

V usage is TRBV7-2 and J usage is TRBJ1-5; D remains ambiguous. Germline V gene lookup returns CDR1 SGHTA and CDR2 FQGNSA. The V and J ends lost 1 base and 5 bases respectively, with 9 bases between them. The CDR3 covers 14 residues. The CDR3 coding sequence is TGTGCCAGCAGCTTAGGTTCACAGCATCAGCCCCAGCATTTT. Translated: CASSLGSQHQPQHF.